These 18 T cell receptor beta chains were sequenced from one sample in a study of cytomegalovirus exposure and HLA in healthy donors. Amplification used 60 Vbeta primers and 13 Jbeta primers. This table comes from immunoSEQ multiplex PCR, and its TCRdb copy is limited to in-frame clones, with some not included. Of tens of thousands of clones in the sample, 60% to 80% were seen once. Sequences were obtained from PBMCs. These receptors were taken from a woman aged 40 to 49 in good health and CMV-seropositive.

The genes are TRBV7-2 and TRBJ2-5; D is uncertain. Per the germline V gene, CDR1 is SGHTA and CDR2 is FQGNSA. The CDR3 length is 14 residues. Trimming took off 5 bases at V and 1 base at J, with 11 bases between the two ends. The CDR3 DNA is TGTGCCAGCAGCCTATCTAGTTTCCAAGAGACCCAGTACTTC. Translating gives CASSLSSFQETQYF. Using reference TRBV7-2 and TRBJ2-5 for the parts outside the CDR3, the full variable domain is GAGVSQSPSNKVTEKGKDVELRCDPISGHTALYWYRQSLGQGLEFLIYFQGNSAPDKSGLPSDRFSAERTGGSVSTLTIQRTQQEDSAVYLCASSLSSFQETQYFGPGTRLLVL.

The chain links TRBV29-1 to TRBJ2-1, with 11 bases that match TRBD2. The V gene end was trimmed by 7 bases and the J gene end by 7 bases; junction bases not matched to a gene: 12. Germline V gene data show CDR1 as SQVTM and CDR2 as ANQGSEA. The CDR3 has 15 residues. The CDR3 spells CSGAFSGGARNEQFF. The CDR3 DNA follows: TGCAGCGGCGCCTTTAGCGGGGGGGCCCGTAATGAGCAGTTCTTC.

This chain joins TRBV10-3 and TRBJ2-7; 10 nucleotides match TRBD1. CDR1 is ENHRY and CDR2 is SYGVKD in the germline V gene. There are 13 residues in the CDR3. The ends lost 7 bases at V and 5 bases at J; junction bases unmatched: 5. The CDR3 sequence is CAITRDRGDEQYF. As DNA, the CDR3 is TGTGCCATCACAAGGGACAGGGGCGACGAGCAGTACTTC.

The J gene is TRBJ2-1, the V gene TRBV7-9, with 9 bases identical to TRBD2. The germline V gene encodes CDR1 SEHNR and CDR2 FQNEAQ (reference sequence). The V gene end was trimmed by 3 bases and the J gene end by 10 bases; junction bases not matched to a gene: 7. The CDR3 has 14 residues. CDR3 protein: CASSFLAGFGEQFF. The CDR3 DNA reads as TGTGCCAGCAGCTTTCTAGCGGGGTTTGGAGAGCAGTTCTTC.

The chain couples TRBV5-1 to TRBJ2-7; 8 nucleotides agree with TRBD2. Germline V CDR1 and CDR2: SGHRS, YFSETQ. CDR3 length equals 18 residues. The V gene end was trimmed by 5 bases and the J gene end by 3 bases; junction bases not matched to a gene: 19. CDR3 residues: CASSVGRTGRGGGYEQYF. DNA of the CDR3: TGCGCCAGCAGTGTTGGTCGGACCGGGAGGGGGGGTGGCTACGAGCAGTACTTC. The variable domain in full, with the rest retrieved from reference TRBV5-1 and TRBJ2-7, is KAGVTQTPRYLIKTRGQQVTLSCSPISGHRSVSWYQQTPGQGLQFLFEYFSETQRNKGNFPGRFSGRQFSNSRSEMNVSTLELGDSALYLCASSVGRTGRGGGYEQYFGPGTRLTVT.

The V and J genes are TRBV7-9 and TRBJ1-1; D may be TRBD1 (5 bases). V was clipped by 2 bases and J by 6 bases, with 10 bases between them. Germline V CDR1 and CDR2: SEHNR, FQNEAQ (reference sequence). The CDR3 runs 13 residues. CDR3: CASSLQGGAEAFF. The CDR3 bases are TGTGCCAGCAGCTTACAGGGTGGGGCTGAAGCTTTCTTT.

The CDR3 here is CASRGGQAHNEQFF. Here the CDR3 DNA reads TGCGCCAGCAGGGGCGGGCAGGCCCACAATGAGCAGTTCTTC. The chain couples TRBV5-1 to TRBJ2-1; D is possibly TRBD2 (5 bases). V shed 5 bases and J shed 5 bases, with 14 bases lying between them. This CDR3 has 14 residues. The V gene's germline CDR1 is SGHRS and CDR2 YFSETQ.

The chain is built from TRBV9 and TRBJ1-1, with 12 bases identical to TRBD1. Per germline, CDR1 SGDLS and CDR2 YYNGEE. The V and J ends lost 4 bases and 2 bases, in that order; junction bases with no gene match: 9. The CDR3 loop spans 17 amino acids. CDR3 in DNA: TGTGCCAGCAGCCTACGAGGGACAGGGGGCTTTAACACTGAAGCTTTCTTT. Protein sequence: CASSLRGTGGFNTEAFF.

This chain connects TRBV25-1 to TRBJ2-7, with no clear D. The germline V gene encodes CDR1 MGHDK and CDR2 SYGVNS. The CDR3 has 13 amino acids. The V end was cut by 6 bases, the J end by 6 bases, with 15 bases between. The CDR3 DNA sequence: TGTGCCAGCAGGAGGAAATCTCTGGGCGAGCAGTACTTC. This gives the protein CASRRKSLGEQYF.

The chain carries TRBV18 and TRBJ2-5, with D perhaps matching TRBD1 (5 bases). Trimming took 4 bases from V and 2 from J, leaving 8 bases between them. The germline V gene encodes CDR1 KGHSH and CDR2 LQKENI. There are 13 residues in the CDR3. Here the CDR3 reads CASSQAGQETQYF. For the CDR3, the DNA is TGTGCCAGCTCACAGGCAGGGCAAGAGACCCAGTACTTC.

This chain connects TRBV5-1 to TRBJ1-6; 11 positions match TRBD1. Germline V CDR1 and CDR2: SGHRS, YFSETQ. The V segment lost 1 base and the J segment 10 bases; nucleotides outside the gene matches: 7. CDR3 length: 16 amino acids. This CDR3 reads CASSLTGTGGNSPLHF. The CDR3 nucleotides are TGCGCCAGCAGCTTGACCGGGACAGGGGGTAACTCACCCCTCCACTTT.

The rearrangement joins TRBV7-8 to TRBJ2-3; D unresolved. Trimming cost V 1 base and J 0 bases, with 5 bases left between them. The CDR3 spans 14 residues. Germline V gives CDR1 SGHVS, CDR2 FQNEAQ. In nucleotides, the CDR3 is TGTGCCAGCAGCTTAGGGCTCAGCACAGATACGCAGTATTTT. It specifies CASSLGLSTDTQYF. Supplemented by reference TRBV7-8 and TRBJ2-3, the full variable domain reads GAGVSQSPRYKVAKRGQDVALRCDPISGHVSLFWYQQALGQGPEFLTYFQNEAQLDKSGLPSDRFFAERPEGSVSTLKIQRTQQEDSAVYLCASSLGLSTDTQYFGPGTRLTVL.

This chain joins TRBV4-1 and TRBJ1-2; TRBD1 might be the D (5 bases). The V gene lost 4 bases and the J gene lost 0 bases, with 12 bases spanning the gap. This CDR3 is built from 15 residues. Looked up from germline, CDR1 is MGHRA and CDR2 is YSYEKL. The CDR3 bases are TGCGCCAGCAGCCCAAACCGGGACTCTAACTATGGCTACACCTTC. Protein: CASSPNRDSNYGYTF.

J is TRBJ1-5 and V is TRBV28; D is ambiguous. Germline V CDR1 and CDR2: MDHEN, SYDVKM. V dropped 8 bases and J dropped 4 bases, with 15 bases sitting between them. This CDR3 spans 14 amino acids. The CDR3 is CASASQATNQPQHF. The CDR3 DNA sequence: TGTGCCAGCGCCTCGCAGGCTACTAATCAGCCCCAGCATTTT.

In this sample, this clone turned up once. The chain joins TRBV5-1 to TRBJ2-7; 11 bases line up with TRBD2. V was clipped by 1 base and J by 4 bases; unmatched bases: 4. CDR3 length: 15 amino acids. The germline V gene has CDR1 SGHRS and CDR2 YFSETQ. The CDR3 region is CASSLPSGGYYEQYF. The CDR3 region has the DNA TGCGCCAGCAGCTTGCCTAGCGGGGGGTATTACGAGCAGTACTTC.

J is TRBJ1-1 and V is TRBV7-9; a weak D match, TRBD1 (5 bases). This CDR3 region has 15 residues. The germline V gene has CDR1 SEHNR and CDR2 FQNEAQ (reference sequence). Deletions cut 1 base from V and 2 bases from J, with 11 bases between. CDR3 loop: CASSLERQRNTEAFF. Written as DNA, the CDR3 is TGTGCCAGCAGCTTAGAGCGACAGCGTAACACTGAAGCTTTCTTT.

This chain connects TRBV20-1 to TRBJ2-1; D unclear. Trimming pared 3 bases from V and 7 bases from J, leaving 7 bases between. Germline V gene sequence: CDR1 DFQATT, CDR2 SNEGSKA (reference sequence). The CDR3 has 11 residues. The CDR3, as DNA: TGCAGTGCTAGTGTTGTAAATGAGCAGTTCTTC. It specifies CSASVVNEQFF.

This chain joins TRBV5-6 and TRBJ1-1; D may be TRBD1 (5 bases). The CDR3 loop spans 14 amino acids. Trimming cost V 3 bases and J 0 bases, with 9 bases left between them. CDR1 and CDR2 from the germline V gene are SGHDT and YYEEEE. CDR3 in amino acids: CASSWWGVNTEAFF. CDR3 nucleotides: TGTGCCAGCAGCTGGTGGGGGGTGAACACTGAAGCTTTCTTT.